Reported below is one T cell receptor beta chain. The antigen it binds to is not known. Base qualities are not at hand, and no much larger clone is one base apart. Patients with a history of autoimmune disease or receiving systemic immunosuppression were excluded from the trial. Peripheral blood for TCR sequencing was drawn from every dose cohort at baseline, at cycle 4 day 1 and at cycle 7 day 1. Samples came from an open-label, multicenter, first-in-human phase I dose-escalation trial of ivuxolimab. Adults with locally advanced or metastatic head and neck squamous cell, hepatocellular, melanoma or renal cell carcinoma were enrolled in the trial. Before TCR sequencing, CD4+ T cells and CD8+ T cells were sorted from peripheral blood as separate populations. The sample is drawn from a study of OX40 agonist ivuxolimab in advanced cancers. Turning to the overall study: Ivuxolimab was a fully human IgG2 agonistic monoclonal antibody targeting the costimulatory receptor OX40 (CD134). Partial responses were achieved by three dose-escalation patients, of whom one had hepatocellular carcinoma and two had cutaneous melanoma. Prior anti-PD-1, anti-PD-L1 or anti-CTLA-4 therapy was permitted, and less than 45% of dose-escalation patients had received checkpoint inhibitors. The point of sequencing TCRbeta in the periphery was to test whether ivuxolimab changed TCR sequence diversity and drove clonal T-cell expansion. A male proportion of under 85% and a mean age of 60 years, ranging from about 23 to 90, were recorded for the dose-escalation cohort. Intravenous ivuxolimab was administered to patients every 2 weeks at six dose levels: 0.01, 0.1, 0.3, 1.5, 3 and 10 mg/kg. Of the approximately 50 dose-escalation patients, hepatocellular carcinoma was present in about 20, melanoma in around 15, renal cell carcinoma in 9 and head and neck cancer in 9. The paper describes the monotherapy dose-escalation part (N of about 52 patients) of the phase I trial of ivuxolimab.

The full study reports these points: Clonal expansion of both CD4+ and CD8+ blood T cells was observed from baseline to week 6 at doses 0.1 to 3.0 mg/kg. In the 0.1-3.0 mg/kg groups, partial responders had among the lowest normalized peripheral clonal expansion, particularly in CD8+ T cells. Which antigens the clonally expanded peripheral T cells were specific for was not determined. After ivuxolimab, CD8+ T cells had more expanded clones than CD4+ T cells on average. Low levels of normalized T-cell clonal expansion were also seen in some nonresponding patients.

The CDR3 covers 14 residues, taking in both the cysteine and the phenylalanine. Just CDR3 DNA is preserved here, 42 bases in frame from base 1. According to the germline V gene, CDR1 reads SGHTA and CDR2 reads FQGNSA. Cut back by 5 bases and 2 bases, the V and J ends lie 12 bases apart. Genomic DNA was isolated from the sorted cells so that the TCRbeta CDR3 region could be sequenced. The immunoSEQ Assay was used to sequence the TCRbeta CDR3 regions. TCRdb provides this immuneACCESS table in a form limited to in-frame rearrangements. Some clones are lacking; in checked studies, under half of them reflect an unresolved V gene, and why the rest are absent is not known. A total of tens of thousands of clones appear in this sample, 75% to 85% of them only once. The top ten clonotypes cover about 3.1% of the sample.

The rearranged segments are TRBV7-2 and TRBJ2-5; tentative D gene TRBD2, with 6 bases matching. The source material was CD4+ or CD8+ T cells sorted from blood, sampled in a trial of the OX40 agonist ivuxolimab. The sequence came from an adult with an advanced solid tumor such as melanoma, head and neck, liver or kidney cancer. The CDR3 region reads CASSRGMLQETQYF. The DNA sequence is TGTGCCAGCAGCCGGGGGATGTTGCAAGAGACCCAGTACTTC.